This TCR beta chain was profiled in a study of cytomegalovirus exposure and HLA in healthy donors. In the PCR, 60 Vbeta and 13 Jbeta primers were used. Data came from immunoSEQ multiplex PCR; TCRdb stores just in-frame clones and leaves some out. The sample carries over 75,000 clones, 78% recorded once. This TCR came from a woman in her sixties or seventies in good health and CMV-seronegative. The specimen was PBMCs.

The CDR3 reads CASSSRDSNLEQYF. The CDR3 DNA reads as TGCGCCAGCAGCTCCCGGGACTCGAACCTCGAGCAGTACTTC. The chain joins TRBV5-1 to TRBJ2-7; D may be TRBD2 (6 bases). V was pared by 3 bases and J by 6 bases, with 16 bases between. Germline V gene data show CDR1 as SGHRS and CDR2 as YFSETQ. The CDR3 has 14 amino acids.